Given below is one T cell receptor beta chain in context. The study assigned cohorts using participant-reported clinical history. Exposed study participants had met a COVID-19 case within 2 weeks before entry. The data originate from a study of blood T cell repertoires in COVID-19. Overall study: COVID-19 samples from acute and convalescent phases originated in the United States, Italy and Spain.

Germline V gene lookup returns CDR1 KGHSH and CDR2 LQKENI. The CDR3 loop spans 13 amino acids. V lost 6 bases and J lost 3; bases outside the gene matches: 4. Original methodology: Using reference gene primer amplification, nucleated cell counts were estimated. Produced via immunoSEQ multiplex PCR; TCRdb's table is partial and in-frame only. V and J calls plus clone size are reproduced from that table; the DNA served to infer D and trimming. The sample lists about 250,000 clones, approximately 85% occurring once. The chain has TRBV18 and TRBJ2-5; 7 positions agree with TRBD2. Input material: PBMCs or T cells enriched from blood (not recorded which). The clonotype originates from a woman between 45 and 60 years old who had been exposed to COVID-19. This CDR3 reads CASSGRQKETQYF. DNA of the CDR3: TGTGCCAGCTCCGGGAGGCAGAAAGAGACCCAGTACTTC.